One and the same sample provided the 28 T cell receptor beta chains below, sequenced in a study of OX40 agonist ivuxolimab in advanced cancers. This table comes from immunoSEQ multiplex PCR, and its TCRdb copy is limited to in-frame clones, with some not included. The repertoire has 90,000 to 130,000 clones, around nine tenths of them found once; the top ten carry around 0.26%. The sequences come from CD4+ or CD8+ T cells sorted from blood, collected in a trial of the OX40 agonist ivuxolimab. These receptors were taken from an adult with an advanced solid tumor such as melanoma, head and neck, liver or kidney cancer.

The rearrangement joins TRBV7-2 to TRBJ2-7; D is ambiguous. This CDR3 region has 11 residues. The germline V gene encodes CDR1 SGHTA and CDR2 FQGNSA. V was shortened by 1 base and J by 7 bases, with 5 bases between the two germline ends. CDR3 loop: CASSLVIEQYF. CDR3 DNA sequence: TGTGCCAGCAGCTTAGTTATAGAGCAGTACTTC.

The rearrangement uses TRBV4-2 and TRBJ1-4; D gene uncertain. There are 14 residues in the CDR3. The germline V and J ends were trimmed by 0 bases and 8 bases, with 10 bases remaining between them. Per germline, CDR1 LGHNA and CDR2 YNFKEQ. The DNA for the CDR3 is TGTGCCAGCAGCCAAGAAAGGATTTCAGAAAAACTGTTTTTT. It yields the protein CASSQERISEKLFF.

The rearrangement uses TRBV7-2 and TRBJ1-1; D may be TRBD1 (5 bases). The CDR3 is made up of 15 amino acids. Germline lookup yields CDR1 SGHTA and CDR2 FQGNSA. The germline V and J ends were trimmed by 2 bases and 1 base, with 11 bases remaining between them. CDR3 nucleotide sequence: TGTGCCAGCAGCTTAAGGAGGGGAGGGAACACTGAAGCTTTCTTT. Protein product: CASSLRRGGNTEAFF.

This chain links TRBV21-1 with TRBJ1-5. TRBV21-1 is listed as a pseudogene. CDR3 length: 19 residues. CDR3 nucleotide sequence: TGTGCCAGCAGCAAAATAGCCGACCCCAACCCTTATAGCAATCAGCCCCAGCATTTT. It is translated as CASSKIADPNPYSNQPQHF.

The DNA for the CDR3 is TGTGCCAGCAGTGAGAATAGTCACACTGAAGCTTTCTTT. Its protein is CASSENSHTEAFF. The chain combines TRBV6-1 with TRBJ1-1; D unresolved. Trimming shortened V by 3 bases and J by 3 bases, and 8 bases separated the two germline ends. Germline V gene lookup returns CDR1 MNHNS and CDR2 SASEGT. This CDR3 has 13 residues.

V usage is TRBV18 and J usage is TRBJ1-3, with D hard to call. There are 15 residues in the CDR3. The V gene's germline CDR1 is KGHSH and CDR2 LQKENI. Trimming removed 3 bases at V and 4 bases at J, with 13 bases between. Here the CDR3 reads CASSPSDESGNTIYF. The CDR3 bases are TGTGCCAGCTCACCTTCTGACGAATCCGGAAACACCATATATTTT.

There are a few counts of this clone. The chain couples TRBV29-1 to TRBJ1-1; D remains ambiguous. V was shortened by 6 bases and J by 3 bases, with 14 bases between the two germline ends. The CDR3 runs to 13 residues. Germline assignment: CDR1 SQVTM and CDR2 ANQGSEA. CDR3 DNA sequence: TGCAGCGTGGAGGAGTTTACGGACACTGAAGCTTTCTTT. Translating it yields CSVEEFTDTEAFF. The variable domain in full, with the rest retrieved from reference TRBV29-1 and TRBJ1-1, is SAVISQKPSRDICQRGTSLTIQCQVDSQVTMMFWYRQQPGQSLTLIATANQGSEATYESGFVIDKFPISRPNLTFSTLTVSNMSPEDSSIYLCSVEEFTDTEAFFGQGTRLTVV.

CDR3 DNA sequence: TGTGCCAGCAGCCGCTCAAGACTAGCTAGCACAGATACGCAGTATTTT. This encodes CASSRSRLASTDTQYF. The gene calls are TRBV7-9 and TRBJ2-3, with 7 bases lining up with TRBD2. This CDR3 contains 16 residues. Per the germline V gene, CDR1 is SEHNR and CDR2 is FQNEAQ (reference sequence). V lost 5 bases and J lost 0; bases outside the gene matches: 8. The variable domain in full, completed from reference TRBV7-9 and TRBJ2-3, reads DTGVSQNPRHKITKRGQNVTFRCDPISEHNRLYWYRQTLGQGPEFLTYFQNEAQLEKSRLLSDRFSAERPKGSFSTLEIQRTEQGDSAMYLCASSRSRLASTDTQYFGPGTRLTVL.

The chain has TRBV13 and TRBJ2-5, with D perhaps matching TRBD2 (7 bases). V was cut by 8 bases and J by 1 base, with 17 bases left in between. Germline CDR1 and CDR2: PRHDT and FYEKMQ (reference sequence). The CDR3 has 15 residues. The CDR3, as DNA: TGTGCCAGCTCAAGGGGGGGCAGGGCCCAAGAGACCCAGTACTTC. Its protein is CASSRGGRAQETQYF.

As DNA, the CDR3 is TGTGCCAGCAGCTTGGACCAGGGTGTATCAGATGAAAAACTGTTTTTT. Translated: CASSLDQGVSDEKLFF. The chain links TRBV5-4 to TRBJ1-4, with D possibly TRBD1 on 5 matching bases. Germline V lookup: CDR1 SGHNT, CDR2 YYREEE (reference sequence). The CDR3 is 16 amino acids. The V and J ends lost 0 bases and 6 bases respectively, with 15 bases between them.

The chain uses TRBV28 and TRBJ1-2; 12 bases align to TRBD1. CDR3 length: 17 amino acids. From germline, CDR1 is MDHEN and CDR2 SYDVKM. The trim removed 3 bases at V and 7 bases at J, leaving 12 bases unmatched. CDR3 nucleotide sequence: TGTGCCAGCAGTTTTTGGGGGAAGGGACAGGGGGCAGGTGGCTACACCTTC. This sequence encodes CASSFWGKGQGAGGYTF.

The chain joins TRBV30 to TRBJ1-2; D is unclear. The CDR3 spans 12 residues. Trimming pared 4 bases from V and 4 bases from J, leaving 10 bases between. Germline CDR1 GTSNPN, CDR2 SVGIG (reference sequence). The CDR3 coding sequence is TGTGCCTGGACTCAAACAGCCTATGGCTACACCTTC. Residues: CAWTQTAYGYTF.

This chain uses TRBV7-2 with TRBJ2-5, with D perhaps TRBD1 (5 bases). Germline V gene lookup returns CDR1 SGHTA and CDR2 FQGNSA. The ends were cut back, 5 bases at V and 2 bases at J, with 9 bases in the middle. This CDR3 contains 13 residues. Here the CDR3 DNA reads TGTGCCAGCAGCAAAGGACAACAAGAGACCCAGTACTTC. Translated: CASSKGQQETQYF.

This clone has ten or more counts. This CDR3 reads CASSLDVGYTF. CDR3 DNA: TGTGCCAGCAGCTTAGACGTTGGCTACACCTTC. The rearrangement links TRBV7-2 to TRBJ1-2; unclear D gene. This CDR3 is 11 amino acids long. Per germline, CDR1 SGHTA and CDR2 FQGNSA. The germline V and J ends were trimmed by 1 base and 7 bases, with 4 bases remaining between them. The full variable domain, its missing parts supplied by reference TRBV7-2 and TRBJ1-2, is GAGVSQSPSNKVTEKGKDVELRCDPISGHTALYWYRQSLGQGLEFLIYFQGNSAPDKSGLPSDRFSAERTGGSVSTLTIQRTQQEDSAVYLCASSLDVGYTFGSGTRLTVV.

The chain couples TRBV18 to TRBJ2-7, with unresolved D. CDR1 and CDR2 (germline): KGHSH, LQKENI. The CDR3 runs to 14 residues. V dropped 6 bases and J dropped 6 bases, with 18 bases sitting between them. The CDR3 sequence: CASSPGMARSEQYF. As DNA, the CDR3 is TGTGCCAGCTCCCCCGGTATGGCAAGGAGCGAGCAGTACTTC.

The chain employs TRBV7-8 and TRBJ2-7, with D possibly being TRBD1 or TRBD2 (5 bases each). The V end was cut by 2 bases, the J end by 6 bases, with 17 bases between. The CDR3 runs to 15 residues. Germline V gene data show CDR1 as SGHVS and CDR2 as FQNEAQ. CDR3 coding DNA: TGTGCCAGCAGCTTAACGCCGGGACCTTACGGCGAGCAGTACTTC. Encoded protein: CASSLTPGPYGEQYF. Complete variable domain (other parts from reference TRBV7-8 and TRBJ2-7): GAGVSQSPRYKVAKRGQDVALRCDPISGHVSLFWYQQALGQGPEFLTYFQNEAQLDKSGLPSDRFFAERPEGSVSTLKIQRTQQEDSAVYLCASSLTPGPYGEQYFGPGTRLTVT.

The chain uses TRBV25-1 and TRBJ2-2, with a possible D match to TRBD2 (6 bases). This CDR3 has 14 amino acids. Trimming removed 7 bases from V and 8 bases from J, with 17 bases in between. Germline loops: CDR1 MGHDK, CDR2 SYGVNS. CDR3 protein: CASIRERAAGELFF. The CDR3 DNA follows: TGTGCCAGCATCCGGGAGAGGGCGGCTGGGGAGCTGTTTTTT.

V is TRBV7-9 and J is TRBJ1-1; D uncertain. Germline CDR1 SEHNR, CDR2 FQNEAQ (reference sequence). Trimming removed 2 bases from V and 0 bases from J, with 4 bases in between. The CDR3 length is 13 residues. CDR3 sequence (DNA): TGTGCCAGCAGCTTACTCATGAACACTGAAGCTTTCTTT. It codes for CASSLLMNTEAFF.

The rearrangement links TRBV18 to TRBJ2-2; D remains unclear. Trimming took off 4 bases at V and 4 bases at J, with 4 bases between the two ends. CDR1 and CDR2 from the germline V gene are KGHSH and LQKENI. The CDR3 is 12 amino acids. CDR3 residues: CASSLTTGELFF. CDR3 nucleotides: TGTGCCAGCTCACTTACCACCGGGGAGCTGTTTTTT. Using reference TRBV18 and TRBJ2-2 for the parts outside the CDR3, the full variable domain is NAGVMQNPRHLVRRRGQEARLRCSPMKGHSHVYWYRQLPEEGLKFMVYLQKENIIDESGMPKERFSAEFPKEGPSILRIQQVVRGDSAAYFCASSLTTGELFFGEGSRLTVL.

The chain is built from TRBV7-9 and TRBJ1-3; the match to TRBD1 covers 7 bases. Trimming removed 1 base from V and 0 bases from J; junction bases left unmatched: 0. Germline V CDR1 and CDR2: SEHNR, FQNEAQ (reference sequence). This CDR3 has 15 amino acids. This CDR3 reads CASSLGDSSGNTIYF. CDR3 DNA: TGTGCCAGCAGCTTAGGGGACAGCTCTGGAAACACCATATATTTT.

V and J are TRBV5-1 and TRBJ2-7; D is possibly TRBD2 (6 bases). Germline V gene lookup returns CDR1 SGHRS and CDR2 YFSETQ. The CDR3 is 14 amino acids. V lost 0 bases, J lost 4 bases, and 11 bases lay in between. The CDR3 spells CASSLGRGEYEQYF. CDR3 nucleotides: TGCGCCAGCAGCTTGGGGCGGGGTGAATACGAGCAGTACTTC. Full variable domain (outside the CDR3, taken from reference TRBV5-1 and TRBJ2-7): KAGVTQTPRYLIKTRGQQVTLSCSPISGHRSVSWYQQTPGQGLQFLFEYFSETQRNKGNFPGRFSGRQFSNSRSEMNVSTLELGDSALYLCASSLGRGEYEQYFGPGTRLTVT.

This rearrangement joins TRBV11-2 to TRBJ1-3; possibly TRBD1 for D (5 bases). This CDR3 is built from 14 residues. Germline V gene sequence: CDR1 SGHAT, CDR2 FQNNGV. V was shortened by 5 bases and J by 0 bases, with 8 bases between the two germline ends. CDR3 sequence reads: CASSETVSGNTIYF. The CDR3 region has the DNA TGTGCCAGCAGCGAGACAGTCTCTGGAAACACCATATATTTT.

CDR3 DNA: TGTGCCAGCAGCGATAGTTACAATGAGCAGTTCTTC. This gives the protein CASSDSYNEQFF. V and J are TRBV11-2 and TRBJ2-1; D not resolved. The germline gives CDR1 SGHAT, CDR2 FQNNGV. V shed 5 bases and J shed 4 bases, with 6 bases lying between them. This CDR3 contains 12 residues.

Here the CDR3 DNA reads TGTGCCAGCAGTGAATTGGGACAGACCGACCCCATATATTTT. The encoded protein is CASSELGQTDPIYF. This chain links TRBV25-1 with TRBJ1-3, with 7 bases lining up with TRBD1. The CDR3 is made up of 14 amino acids. J was trimmed by 11 bases and V by 1 base; bases with no gene match: 8. In germline, CDR1 is MGHDK, CDR2 SYGVNS. Variable domain in full (rest from reference TRBV25-1 and TRBJ1-3): EADIYQTPRYLVIGTGKKITLECSQTMGHDKMYWYQQDPGMELHLIHYSYGVNSTEKGDLSSESTVSRIRTEHFPLTLESARPSHTSQYLCASSELGQTDPIYFGEGSWLTVV.

This chain links TRBV5-1 with TRBJ1-1; 7 bases line up with TRBD1. Losses at the gene ends were 0 bases for V and 4 bases for J; bases not matched to a gene: 6. This CDR3 comprises 15 residues. CDR1 is SGHRS, CDR2 YFSETQ, per germline. CDR3 coding DNA: TGCGCCAGCAGCTTGGTGGTCCAGGGGGGCACTGAAGCTTTCTTT. It encodes CASSLVVQGGTEAFF.

This clone has ten or more counts. The gene calls are TRBV30 and TRBJ1-2; D call uncertain. V lost 2 bases and J lost 9, with 13 bases in between. The length of the CDR3 is 12 residues. Per the germline V gene, CDR1 is GTSNPN and CDR2 is SVGIG (reference sequence). CDR3 coding DNA: TGTGCCTGGAGTCGACCACTGGGCAGCTACACCTTC. Translating gives CAWSRPLGSYTF.

The chain recombines TRBV6-1 with TRBJ1-1, with unresolved D. V lost 1 base to trimming and J lost 1 base, with 1 base between them. This CDR3 contains 12 residues. Germline V gives CDR1 MNHNS, CDR2 SASEGT. The DNA of the CDR3 is TGTGCCAGCAGTGAAGGGAACACTGAAGCTTTCTTT. It yields the protein CASSEGNTEAFF.

The chain employs TRBV19 and TRBJ2-3, with 8 bases matching TRBD2. CDR1 is LNHDA, CDR2 SQIVND, per germline (reference sequence). This CDR3 comprises 16 residues. Losses at the gene ends were 5 bases for V and 0 bases for J; bases not matched to a gene: 7. The CDR3 is CASSGSGDRSTDTQYF. In DNA form, the CDR3 reads TGTGCCAGTAGTGGTAGCGGGGATCGGAGCACAGATACGCAGTATTTT. Full variable domain (outside the CDR3, taken from reference TRBV19 and TRBJ2-3): DGGITQSPKYLFRKEGQNVTLSCEQNLNHDAMYWYRQDPGQGLRLIYYSQIVNDFQKGDIAEGYSVSREKKESFPLTVTSAQKNPTAFYLCASSGSGDRSTDTQYFGPGTRLTVL.